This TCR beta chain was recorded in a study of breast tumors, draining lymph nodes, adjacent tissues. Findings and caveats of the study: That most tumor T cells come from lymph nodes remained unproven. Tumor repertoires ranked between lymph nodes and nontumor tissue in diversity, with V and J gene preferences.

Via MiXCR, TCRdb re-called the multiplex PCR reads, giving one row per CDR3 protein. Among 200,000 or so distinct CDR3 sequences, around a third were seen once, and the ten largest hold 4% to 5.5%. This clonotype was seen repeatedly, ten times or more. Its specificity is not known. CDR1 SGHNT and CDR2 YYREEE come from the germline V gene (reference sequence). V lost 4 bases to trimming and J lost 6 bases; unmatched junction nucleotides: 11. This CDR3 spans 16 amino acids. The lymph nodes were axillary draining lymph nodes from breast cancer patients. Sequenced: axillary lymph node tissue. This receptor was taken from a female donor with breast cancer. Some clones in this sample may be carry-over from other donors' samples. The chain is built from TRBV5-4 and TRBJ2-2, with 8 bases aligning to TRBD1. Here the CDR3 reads CASSLRAGGASGELFF. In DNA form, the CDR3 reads TGTGCCAGCAGCCTCCGTGCAGGGGGCGCTTCCGGGGAGCTGTTTTTT.